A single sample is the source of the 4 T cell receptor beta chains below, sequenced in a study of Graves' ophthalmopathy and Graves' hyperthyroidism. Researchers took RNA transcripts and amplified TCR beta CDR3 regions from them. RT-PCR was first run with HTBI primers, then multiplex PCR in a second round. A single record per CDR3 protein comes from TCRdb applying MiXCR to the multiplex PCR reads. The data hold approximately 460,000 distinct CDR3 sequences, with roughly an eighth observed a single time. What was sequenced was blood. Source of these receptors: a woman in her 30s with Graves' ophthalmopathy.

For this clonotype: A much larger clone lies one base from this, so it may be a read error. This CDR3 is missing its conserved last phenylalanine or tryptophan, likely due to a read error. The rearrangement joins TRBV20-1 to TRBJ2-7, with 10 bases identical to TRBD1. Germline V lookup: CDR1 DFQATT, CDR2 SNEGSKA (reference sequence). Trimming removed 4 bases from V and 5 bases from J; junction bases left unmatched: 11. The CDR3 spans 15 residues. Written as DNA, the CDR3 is TGCAGTGCTACACCGGGACAGGGGAGAAGCGACGAGCAGTACTTG. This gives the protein CSATPGQGRSDEQYL.

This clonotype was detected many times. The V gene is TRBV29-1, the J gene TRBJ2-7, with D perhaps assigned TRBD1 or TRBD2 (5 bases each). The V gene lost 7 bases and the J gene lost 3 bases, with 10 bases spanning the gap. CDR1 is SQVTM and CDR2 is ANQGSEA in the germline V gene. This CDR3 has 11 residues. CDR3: CSAKRGYEQYF. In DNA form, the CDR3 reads TGCAGCGCGAAGAGGGGCTACGAGCAGTACTTC.

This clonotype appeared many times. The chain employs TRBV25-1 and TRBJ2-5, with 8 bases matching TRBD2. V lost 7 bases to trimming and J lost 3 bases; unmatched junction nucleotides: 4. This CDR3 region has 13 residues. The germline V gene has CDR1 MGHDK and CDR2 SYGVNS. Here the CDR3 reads CASMRTSKETQYF. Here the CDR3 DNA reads TGTGCCAGCATGCGGACTAGCAAAGAGACCCAGTACTTC.

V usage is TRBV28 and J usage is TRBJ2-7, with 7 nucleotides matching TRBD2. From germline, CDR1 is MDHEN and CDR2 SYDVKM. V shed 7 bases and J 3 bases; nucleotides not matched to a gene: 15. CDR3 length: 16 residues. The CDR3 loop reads CASTSSGLAVIYEQYF. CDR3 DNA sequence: TGTGCCAGCACATCCTCCGGGCTAGCGGTTATCTACGAGCAGTACTTC.